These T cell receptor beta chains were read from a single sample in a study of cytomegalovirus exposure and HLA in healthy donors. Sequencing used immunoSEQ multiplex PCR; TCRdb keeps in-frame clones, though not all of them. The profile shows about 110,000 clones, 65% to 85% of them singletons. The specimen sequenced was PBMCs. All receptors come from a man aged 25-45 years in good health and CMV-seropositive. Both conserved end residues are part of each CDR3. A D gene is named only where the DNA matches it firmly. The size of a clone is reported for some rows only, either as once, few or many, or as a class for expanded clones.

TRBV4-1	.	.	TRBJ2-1	CASSLDGDTYNEQFF	TGCGCCAGCAGCCTAGACGGGGACACCTACAATGAGCAGTTCTTC
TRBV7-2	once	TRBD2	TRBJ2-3	CASSFRLAGVGTGTDTQYF	TGTGCCAGCAGCTTCAGACTAGCGGGGGTCGGGACGGGCACAGATACGCAGTATTTT
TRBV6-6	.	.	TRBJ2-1	CASSLGRGYNEQFF	TGTGCCAGCAGCCTGGGGCGGGGCTACAATGAGCAGTTCTTC
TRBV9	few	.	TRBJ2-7	CASGEGDSAYEQYF	TGTGCCAGCGGAGAGGGGGATTCCGCCTACGAGCAGTACTTC
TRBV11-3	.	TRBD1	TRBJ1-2	CASSPRTGGNYGYTF	TGTGCCAGCAGCCCCCGGACAGGGGGTAACTATGGCTACACCTTC
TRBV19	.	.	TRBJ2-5	CASSAATPATQYF	TGTGCCAGTAGTGCCGCGACTCCCGCGACCCAGTACTTC
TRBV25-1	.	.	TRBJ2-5	CASSERDRIQETQYF	TGTGCCAGCAGTGAACGAGACAGGATCCAAGAGACCCAGTACTTC
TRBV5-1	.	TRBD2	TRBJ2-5	CASSIIAGSQQETQYF	TGCGCCAGCAGCATAATAGCGGGGAGCCAACAAGAGACCCAGTACTTC
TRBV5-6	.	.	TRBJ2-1	CASSLYPGWSGNEQFF	TGTGCCAGCAGCTTGTATCCCGGGTGGTCTGGCAATGAGCAGTTCTTC
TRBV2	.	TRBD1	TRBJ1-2	CASRGTGENHGYTF	TGTGCCAGCAGGGGGACAGGGGAGAACCATGGCTACACCTTC
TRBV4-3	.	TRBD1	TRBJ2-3	CASSQQTPGTAYTDTQYF	TGCGCCAGCAGCCAACAAACTCCCGGGACAGCCTACACAGATACGCAGTATTTT
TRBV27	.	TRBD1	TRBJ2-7	CASSSPGQGAPGQYF	TGTGCCAGCAGTTCCCCGGGACAGGGGGCGCCTGGGCAGTACTTC
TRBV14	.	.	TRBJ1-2	CASSPPRTVIYGYTF	TGTGCCAGCAGCCCACCTCGGACAGTAATCTATGGCTACACCTTC
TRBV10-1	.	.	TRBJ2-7	CASSDNRGSLFYEQYF	TGCGCCAGCAGTGATAACCGAGGGTCTCTGTTCTACGAGCAGTACTTC
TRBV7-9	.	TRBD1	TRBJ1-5	CSSSGTGNQPQHF	TGTTCCAGCAGCGGGACAGGGAATCAGCCCCAGCATTTT
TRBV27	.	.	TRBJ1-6	CASSPEGPYNSPLHF	TGTGCCAGCAGTCCCGAGGGCCCCTATAATTCACCCCTCCACTTT
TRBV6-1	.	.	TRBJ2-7	CASRVSYEQYF	TGTGCCAGCAGGGTGAGTTACGAGCAGTACTTC
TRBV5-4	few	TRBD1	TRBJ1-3	CASSRKTGTEGGNTIYF	TGTGCCAGCAGCAGAAAAACCGGGACAGAAGGAGGAAACACCATATATTTT
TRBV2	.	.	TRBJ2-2	CASSPESLTTGELFF	TGTGCCAGCTCCCCTGAATCCCTTACAACCGGGGAGCTGTTTTTT
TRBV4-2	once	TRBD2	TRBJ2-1	CASSRTGSGGLSYNEQFF	TGTGCCAGCAGCCGCACGGGTAGCGGGGGCTTATCCTACAATGAGCAGTTCTTC
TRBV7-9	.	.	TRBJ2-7	CASSPGKTDFHYEQYF	TGTGCCAGCAGCCCCGGGAAGACGGATTTTCACTACGAGCAGTACTTC
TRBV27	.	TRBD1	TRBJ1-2	CASSATGVGNGYTF	TGTGCCAGCAGTGCTACAGGGGTTGGAAATGGCTACACCTTC
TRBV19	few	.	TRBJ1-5	CASSIYQGGNQPQHF	TGTGCCAGTAGTATATACCAGGGTGGCAATCAGCCCCAGCATTTT
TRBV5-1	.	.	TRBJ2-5	CASSSPSIGAEETQYF	TGCGCCAGCAGCTCGCCGTCTATAGGGGCAGAAGAGACCCAGTACTTC
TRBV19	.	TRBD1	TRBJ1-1	CASIPTGENTEAFF	TGTGCCAGTATCCCGACAGGGGAGAACACTGAAGCTTTCTTT
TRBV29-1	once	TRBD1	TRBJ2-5	CSVQRQGEETQYF	TGCAGCGTTCAACGCCAGGGGGAAGAGACCCAGTACTTC
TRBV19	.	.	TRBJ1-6	CASSMGPSPLHF	TGTGCCAGTAGTATGGGGCCTTCACCCCTCCACTTT
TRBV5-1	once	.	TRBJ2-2	CASSRQSRAGNTGELFF	TGCGCCAGCAGCCGCCAGTCGCGCGCGGGAAACACCGGGGAGCTGTTTTTT
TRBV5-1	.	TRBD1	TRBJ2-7	CASSRGQGPSYEQYF	TGCGCCAGCAGCAGGGGACAGGGCCCTTCCTACGAGCAGTACTTC
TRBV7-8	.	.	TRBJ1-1	CASSLDPMDREGDGEAFF	TGTGCCAGCAGCTTAGACCCAATGGACCGGGAGGGTGATGGTGAAGCTTTCTTT
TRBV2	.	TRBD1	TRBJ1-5	CASSTTGGEINQPQHF	TGTGCCAGCAGCACAACAGGGGGCGAAATCAATCAGCCCCAGCATTTT
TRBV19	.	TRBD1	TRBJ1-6	CASSFRAGTGNSPLHF	TGTGCCAGTAGTTTTCGGGCCGGGACAGGCAATTCACCCCTCCACTTT